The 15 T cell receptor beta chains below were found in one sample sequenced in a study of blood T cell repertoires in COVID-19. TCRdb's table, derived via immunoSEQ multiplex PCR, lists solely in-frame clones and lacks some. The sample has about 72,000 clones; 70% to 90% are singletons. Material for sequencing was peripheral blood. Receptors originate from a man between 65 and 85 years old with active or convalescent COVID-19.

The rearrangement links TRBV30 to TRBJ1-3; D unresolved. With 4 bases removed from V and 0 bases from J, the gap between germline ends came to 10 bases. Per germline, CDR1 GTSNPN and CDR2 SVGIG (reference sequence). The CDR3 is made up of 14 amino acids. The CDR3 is CAWTTAPSGNTIYF. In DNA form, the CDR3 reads TGTGCCTGGACTACAGCCCCCTCTGGAAACACCATATATTTT.

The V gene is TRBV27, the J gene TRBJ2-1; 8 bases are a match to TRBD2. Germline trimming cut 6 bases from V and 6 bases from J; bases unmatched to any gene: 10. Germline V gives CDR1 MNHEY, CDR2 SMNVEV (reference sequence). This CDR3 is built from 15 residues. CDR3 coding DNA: TGTGCCAGCAGCATGGGACTAGTTGCGCGCAATGAGCAGTTCTTC. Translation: CASSMGLVARNEQFF.

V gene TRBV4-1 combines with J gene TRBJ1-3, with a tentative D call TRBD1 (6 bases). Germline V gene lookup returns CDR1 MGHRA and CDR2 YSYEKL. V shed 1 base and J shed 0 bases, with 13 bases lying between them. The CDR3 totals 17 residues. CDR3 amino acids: CASSQGGQKYSGNTIYF. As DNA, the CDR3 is TGCGCCAGCAGCCAAGGAGGACAGAAGTACTCTGGAAACACCATATATTTT.

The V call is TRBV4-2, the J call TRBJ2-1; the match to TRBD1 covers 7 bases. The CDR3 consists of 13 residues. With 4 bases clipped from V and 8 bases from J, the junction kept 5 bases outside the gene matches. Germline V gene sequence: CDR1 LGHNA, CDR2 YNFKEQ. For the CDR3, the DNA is TGTGCCAGCAGCCTGAAAGACAGGGATGAGCAGTTCTTC. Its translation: CASSLKDRDEQFF.

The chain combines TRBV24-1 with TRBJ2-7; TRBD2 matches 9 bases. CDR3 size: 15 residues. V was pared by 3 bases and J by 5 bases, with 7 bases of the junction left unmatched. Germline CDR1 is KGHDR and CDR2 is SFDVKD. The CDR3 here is CATSDGSAGGNEQYF. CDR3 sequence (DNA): TGTGCCACCAGTGATGGTTCAGCGGGAGGAAACGAGCAGTACTTC.

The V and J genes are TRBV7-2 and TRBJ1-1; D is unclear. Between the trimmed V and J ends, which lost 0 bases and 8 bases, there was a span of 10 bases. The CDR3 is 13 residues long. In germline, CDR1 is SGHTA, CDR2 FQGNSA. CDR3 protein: CASSLAQAGEAFF. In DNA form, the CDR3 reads TGTGCCAGCAGCTTAGCGCAGGCCGGAGAAGCTTTCTTT.

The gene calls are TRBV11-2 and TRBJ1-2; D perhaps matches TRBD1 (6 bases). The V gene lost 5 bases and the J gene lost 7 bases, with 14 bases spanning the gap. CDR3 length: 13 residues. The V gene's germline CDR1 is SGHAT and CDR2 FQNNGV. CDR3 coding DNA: TGTGCCAGCAGCGCGTACCGCAGGGGTGGCTACACCTTC. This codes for CASSAYRRGGYTF.

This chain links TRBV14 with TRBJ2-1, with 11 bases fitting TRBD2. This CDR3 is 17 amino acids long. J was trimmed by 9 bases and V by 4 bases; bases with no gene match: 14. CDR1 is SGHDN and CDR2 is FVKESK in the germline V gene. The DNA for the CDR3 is TGTGCCAGCAGCCTGCCCTCGGGACTAGCGGAAGGAGGTGAGCAGTTCTTC. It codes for CASSLPSGLAEGGEQFF.

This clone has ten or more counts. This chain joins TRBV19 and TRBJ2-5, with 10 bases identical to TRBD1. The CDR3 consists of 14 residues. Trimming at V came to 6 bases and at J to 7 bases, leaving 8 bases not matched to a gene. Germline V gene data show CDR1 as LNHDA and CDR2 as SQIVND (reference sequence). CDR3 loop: CASRAGTGAGTQYF. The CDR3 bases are TGTGCCAGTAGAGCCGGGACAGGGGCAGGGACCCAGTACTTC. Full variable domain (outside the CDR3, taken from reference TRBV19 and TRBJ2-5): DGGITQSPKYLFRKEGQNVTLSCEQNLNHDAMYWYRQDPGQGLRLIYYSQIVNDFQKGDIAEGYSVSREKKESFPLTVTSAQKNPTAFYLCASRAGTGAGTQYFGPGTRLLVL.

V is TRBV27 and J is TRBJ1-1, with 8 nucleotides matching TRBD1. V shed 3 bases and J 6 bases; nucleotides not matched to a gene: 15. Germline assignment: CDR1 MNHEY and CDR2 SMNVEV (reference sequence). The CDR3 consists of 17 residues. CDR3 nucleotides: TGTGCCAGCAGTTTGAGGAGTGGTACCAGGGGGCCATCTGAAGCTTTCTTT. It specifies CASSLRSGTRGPSEAFF.

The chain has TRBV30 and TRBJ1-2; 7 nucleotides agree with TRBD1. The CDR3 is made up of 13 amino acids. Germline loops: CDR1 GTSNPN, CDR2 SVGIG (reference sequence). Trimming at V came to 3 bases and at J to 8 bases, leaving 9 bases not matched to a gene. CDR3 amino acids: CAWSLQGLAGYTF. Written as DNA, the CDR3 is TGTGCCTGGAGCTTACAGGGGCTGGCAGGCTACACCTTC.

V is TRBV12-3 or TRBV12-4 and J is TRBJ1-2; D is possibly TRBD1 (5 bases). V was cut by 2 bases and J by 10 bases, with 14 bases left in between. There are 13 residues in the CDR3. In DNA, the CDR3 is TGTGCCAGCAGTTTATCGGGGGTCATGGCCTACACCTTC. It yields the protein CASSLSGVMAYTF.

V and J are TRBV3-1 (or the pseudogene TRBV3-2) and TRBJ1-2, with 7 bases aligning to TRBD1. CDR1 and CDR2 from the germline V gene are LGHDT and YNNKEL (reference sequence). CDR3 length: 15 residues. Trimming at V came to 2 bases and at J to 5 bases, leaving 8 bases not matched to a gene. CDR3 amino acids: CASSQSHRGQYGYTF. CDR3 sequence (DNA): TGTGCCAGCAGCCAATCCCACAGGGGACAGTATGGCTACACCTTC.

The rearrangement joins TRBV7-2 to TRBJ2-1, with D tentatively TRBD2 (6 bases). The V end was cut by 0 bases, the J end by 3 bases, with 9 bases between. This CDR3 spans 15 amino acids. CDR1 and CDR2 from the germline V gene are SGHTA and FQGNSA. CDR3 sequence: CASSLAADYYNEQFF. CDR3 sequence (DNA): TGTGCCAGCAGCTTAGCAGCGGACTACTACAATGAGCAGTTCTTC.

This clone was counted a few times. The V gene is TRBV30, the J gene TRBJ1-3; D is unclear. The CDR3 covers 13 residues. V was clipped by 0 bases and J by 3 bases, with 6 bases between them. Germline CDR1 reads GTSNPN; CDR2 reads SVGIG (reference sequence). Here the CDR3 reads CAWSVSYGNTIYF. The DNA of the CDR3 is TGTGCCTGGAGTGTCTCTTATGGAAACACCATATATTTT.